The 6 T cell receptor beta chains reported below all come from one sample, sequenced in a study of OX40 agonist ivuxolimab in advanced cancers. Clones were sequenced by immunoSEQ multiplex PCR, and TCRdb holds only the in-frame ones, with some missing. The sample gives fewer than 55,000 clones, approximately 81% of which show up once; under 30% is in the top ten. Source: CD4+ or CD8+ T cells sorted from blood, taken in a trial of the OX40 agonist ivuxolimab. The origin of the receptors is an adult with an advanced solid tumor such as melanoma, head and neck, liver or kidney cancer.

This clone was counted once. J is TRBJ2-5 and V is TRBV7-3, with D perhaps matching TRBD1 or TRBD2 (5 bases each). Germline loops: CDR1 SGHTA, CDR2 FQGTGA. The CDR3 has 14 amino acids. V lost 4 bases and J lost 1, with 10 bases in between. For the CDR3, the DNA is TGTGCCAGCAGCTATTCCGGGACCCAAGAGACCCAGTACTTC. This translates into CASSYSGTQETQYF.

The chain carries TRBV4-2 and TRBJ2-1, with D maybe TRBD2 (5 bases). CDR1 is LGHNA, CDR2 YNFKEQ, per germline. Between the trimmed V and J ends, which lost 0 bases and 8 bases, there was a span of 11 bases. This CDR3 has 14 residues. The CDR3 spells CASSQEPGMDEQFF. In DNA, the CDR3 is TGTGCCAGCAGCCAAGAGCCCGGGATGGATGAGCAGTTCTTC.

The gene calls are TRBV15 and TRBJ1-2; possibly TRBD1 for D (5 bases). In germline, CDR1 is LNHNV, CDR2 YYDKDF (reference sequence). V was pared by 5 bases and J by 0 bases, with 19 bases between. The CDR3 runs to 17 residues. The chain's CDR3 is CATSPRGETSPNYGYTF. The CDR3 nucleotides are TGTGCCACCAGCCCCCGGGGGGAGACAAGCCCTAACTATGGCTACACCTTC.

V usage is TRBV7-2 and J usage is TRBJ2-7; D possibly matches TRBD1 or TRBD2 (5 bases each). The CDR3 loop spans 13 amino acids. CDR1 is SGHTA and CDR2 is FQGNSA in the germline V gene. V was shortened by 7 bases and J by 7 bases, with 17 bases between the two germline ends. CDR3 residues: CASTLPGPREQYF. The CDR3 nucleotides read TGTGCCAGCACCCTTCCGGGACCAAGGGAGCAGTACTTC. Using reference TRBV7-2 and TRBJ2-7 for the parts outside the CDR3, the full variable domain is GAGVSQSPSNKVTEKGKDVELRCDPISGHTALYWYRQSLGQGLEFLIYFQGNSAPDKSGLPSDRFSAERTGGSVSTLTIQRTQQEDSAVYLCASTLPGPREQYFGPGTRLTVT.

The CDR3 here is CASSIGGTEQFF. DNA for the CDR3: TGTGCCAGTAGTATAGGGGGCACTGAGCAGTTCTTC. The V call is TRBV19, the J call TRBJ2-1, with D possibly matching TRBD1 (5 bases). Per germline, CDR1 LNHDA and CDR2 SQIVND (reference sequence). Trimming removed 1 base at V and 9 bases at J, with 7 bases between. The CDR3 length is 12 residues.

J is TRBJ2-7 and V is TRBV7-2; TRBD1 matches at 7 bases. Germline CDR1 is SGHTA and CDR2 is FQGNSA. Trimming cost V 3 bases and J 4 bases; bases outside gene matches: 6. The length of the CDR3 is 14 residues. DNA of the CDR3: TGTGCCAGCAGCTTGACAGGGAATTCGTACGAGCAGTACTTC. Translation: CASSLTGNSYEQYF.